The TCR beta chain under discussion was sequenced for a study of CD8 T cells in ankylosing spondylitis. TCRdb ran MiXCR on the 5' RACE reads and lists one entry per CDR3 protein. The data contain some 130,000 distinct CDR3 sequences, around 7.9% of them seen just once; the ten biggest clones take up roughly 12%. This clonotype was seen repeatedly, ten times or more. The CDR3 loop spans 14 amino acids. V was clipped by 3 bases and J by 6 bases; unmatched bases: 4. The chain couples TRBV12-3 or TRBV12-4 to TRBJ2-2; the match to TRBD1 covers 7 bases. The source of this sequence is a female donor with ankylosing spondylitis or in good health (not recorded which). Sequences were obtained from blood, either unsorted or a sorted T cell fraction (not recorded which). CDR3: CASSLKQGAGELFF. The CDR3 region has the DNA TGTGCCAGCAGTTTGAAGCAGGGGGCCGGGGAGCTGTTTTTT.